This TCR beta chain was retrieved from a study of blood T cell repertoires in COVID-19. Across the study: Acute and convalescent COVID-19 samples came from the United States, Italy and Spain.

Per the authors' pipeline: Scientists estimated how many nucleated cells there were by amplifying reference gene primers. Profiled with immunoSEQ multiplex PCR; TCRdb holds only in-frame clones, not every one. V and J calls plus clone size are reproduced from that table; the DNA served to infer D and trimming. Seen here are approximately 280,000 clones, 89% observed once, and the top ten hold 2.2%. The V gene's germline CDR1 is SGHRS and CDR2 YFSETQ. After removal of 6 bases from V and 7 bases from J, the junction contained 15 bases not matched to a gene. CDR3 length: 16 residues. This clone was seen just once.

The clonotype originates from a man aged 45-60 years with acute or convalescent COVID-19. The sample taken for sequencing was peripheral blood. The V call is TRBV5-1, the J call TRBJ2-7; 11 positions match TRBD2. CDR3 loop: CASTKRGSGGAGEQYF. CDR3 coding DNA: TGCGCCAGCACCAAGCGGGGTAGCGGGGGGGCAGGGGAGCAGTACTTC.